The 31 T cell receptor beta chains listed next were all sequenced from one sample in a study of T cell changes during pregnancy in multiple sclerosis. TCRdb's table, derived via immunoSEQ multiplex PCR, lists solely in-frame clones and lacks some. The sample contains 80,000 to 100,000 clones, approximately 90% of which appear only once. This specimen consisted of peripheral blood, obtained in the second trimester of pregnancy. Receptors were obtained from a female donor in good health, enrolled as a control in a pregnancy study.

The chain uses TRBV12-5 and TRBJ1-4; 9 positions agree with TRBD1. Germline V CDR1 and CDR2: LGHNT, FRNRAP. The CDR3 has 19 residues. J was trimmed by 0 bases and V by 6 bases; bases with no gene match: 14. As DNA, the CDR3 is TGTGCTAGTGGGCCCACGGGACAGGGATCCGCCGCAACTAATGAAAAACTGTTTTTT. As protein: CASGPTGQGSAATNEKLFF.

The V and J genes are TRBV4-3 and TRBJ2-1; TRBD2 matches 8 bases. The CDR3 spans 15 residues. V was pared by 0 bases and J by 8 bases, with 6 bases of the junction left unmatched. Germline values: CDR1 LGHNA, CDR2 YSLEER. This CDR3 reads CASSQDAGGLDEQFF. For the CDR3, the DNA is TGCGCCAGCAGCCAAGACGCGGGAGGTCTAGATGAGCAGTTCTTC.

The V and J genes are TRBV4-2 and TRBJ2-2, with D possibly being TRBD1 (6 bases). The germline CDR1 and CDR2 sequences are LGHNA and YNFKEQ. This CDR3 comprises 15 residues. Trimming stripped 0 bases from V and 10 bases from J, with 15 bases between. CDR3 nucleotide sequence: TGTGCCAGCAGCCAAGATTGGCAGGGGCGAGTGGAGCTGTTTTTT. Translation: CASSQDWQGRVELFF.

This clone appeared once. The CDR3 DNA sequence: TGCGCCAGCAGCCCCGAGGGCCCTGGCTACACCTTC. This gives the protein CASSPEGPGYTF. The gene calls are TRBV5-1 and TRBJ1-2; D is unclear. The CDR3 is 12 amino acids. V lost 4 bases to trimming and J lost 7 bases, with 11 bases between them. Germline values: CDR1 SGHRS, CDR2 YFSETQ.

This rearrangement joins TRBV12-5 to TRBJ1-1, with unresolved D. The CDR3 length is 16 residues. The germline gives CDR1 LGHNT, CDR2 FRNRAP. Trimming pared 1 base from V and 1 base from J, leaving 13 bases between. CDR3 coding DNA: TGTGCTAGTGGTTTGGCACACACCCTTTCGAACACTGAAGCTTTCTTT. It codes for CASGLAHTLSNTEAFF.

The V and J genes are TRBV28 and TRBJ2-3; possible D gene TRBD1, 6 bases. V was trimmed by 1 base and J by 5 bases, leaving 13 bases between them. This CDR3 comprises 15 residues. Germline loops: CDR1 MDHEN, CDR2 SYDVKM. The DNA for the CDR3 is TGTGCCAGCAGTTTATTTACAGGGTCTAGAGATACGCAGTATTTT. Its translation: CASSLFTGSRDTQYF.

The CDR3 is CASSQEPLSRNTEAFF. The CDR3 region has the DNA TGTGCCAGCAGCCAAGAACCTTTGAGTAGGAACACTGAAGCTTTCTTT. J is TRBJ1-1 and V is TRBV4-2; no definite D call. CDR3 length: 16 residues. Germline loops: CDR1 LGHNA, CDR2 YNFKEQ. V shed 0 bases and J shed 1 base, with 12 bases lying between them.

The chain combines TRBV18 with TRBJ2-5, with 9 positions matching TRBD2. With V trimmed by 3 bases and J by 3 bases, 5 bases remained unmatched. The CDR3 is 15 amino acids. Germline CDR1 reads KGHSH; CDR2 reads LQKENI. The CDR3 here is CASSPQRGVEETQYF. The CDR3 DNA sequence: TGTGCCAGCTCACCCCAGCGGGGGGTGGAAGAGACCCAGTACTTC.

A few counts support this clone. This chain connects TRBV4-1 to TRBJ1-5, with D uncertain. There are 15 residues in the CDR3. Germline V gene data show CDR1 as MGHRA and CDR2 as YSYEKL. The V and J ends lost 0 bases and 3 bases respectively, with 9 bases between them. The CDR3 DNA sequence: TGCGCCAGCAGCCAAGATTTTCCCTACAATCAGCCCCAGCATTTT. Encoded protein: CASSQDFPYNQPQHF.

Details on this clone: The missing conserved phenylalanine or tryptophan at the end of this CDR3 makes a read error likely. The limits of the CDR3 on the DNA are not certain, so only TCRdb's listed CDR3 is given. The gene calls are TRBV2 and TRBJ2-7; the DNA was not compared with TRBD1, the D call given in the table. Looked up from germline, CDR1 is SNHLY and CDR2 is FYNNEI. The CDR3 spans 11 amino acids, including both terminal residues. The CDR3 is CAGQLGTGALI.

This clone was detected a few times. The chain is built from TRBV18 and TRBJ1-1, with D possibly being TRBD1 (6 bases). Per the germline V gene, CDR1 is KGHSH and CDR2 is LQKENI. V was shortened by 2 bases and J by 1 base, with 8 bases between the two germline ends. This CDR3 has 14 residues. CDR3 nucleotide sequence: TGTGCCAGCTCACCAGGACAGCAGAACACTGAAGCTTTCTTT. This codes for CASSPGQQNTEAFF. Complete variable domain (other parts from reference TRBV18 and TRBJ1-1): NAGVMQNPRHLVRRRGQEARLRCSPMKGHSHVYWYRQLPEEGLKFMVYLQKENIIDESGMPKERFSAEFPKEGPSILRIQQVVRGDSAAYFCASSPGQQNTEAFFGQGTRLTVV.

This chain connects TRBV6-1 to TRBJ1-5; TRBD1 matches at 12 bases. After removal of 4 bases from V and 5 bases from J, the junction contained 9 bases not matched to a gene. CDR3 length: 17 amino acids. CDR1 is MNHNS, CDR2 SASEGT, per germline. CDR3 DNA sequence: TGTGCCAGCAGTGGCCGGGACAGGGGGCTTAGGGATCAGCCCCAGCATTTT. It translates to CASSGRDRGLRDQPQHF.

This chain joins TRBV6-4 and TRBJ1-6; the D is unclear. Germline CDR1 MRHNA, CDR2 SNTAGT. The CDR3 consists of 14 residues. Trimming took 3 bases from V and 7 from J, leaving 10 bases between them. For the CDR3, the DNA is TGTGCCAGCAGTGAAGAGGGTGGAAATTCACCCCTCCACTTT. It translates to CASSEEGGNSPLHF.

The chain's CDR3 is CASSPGQFSGANVLTF. For the CDR3, the DNA is TGTGCCAGCAGCCCGGGACAGTTTTCTGGGGCCAACGTCCTGACTTTC. The chain joins TRBV28 to TRBJ2-6; 7 bases align to TRBD1. Germline lookup yields CDR1 MDHEN and CDR2 SYDVKM. The CDR3 loop spans 16 amino acids. J lost 1 base, V lost 6 bases, and 6 bases had no gene match. The whole variable domain, filled in from reference TRBV28 and TRBJ2-6, reads DVKVTQSSRYLVKRTGEKVFLECVQDMDHENMFWYRQDPGLGLRLIYFSYDVKMKEKGDIPEGYSVSREKKERFSLILESASTNQTSMYLCASSPGQFSGANVLTFGAGSRLTVL.

The chain recombines TRBV6-5 with TRBJ1-2, with D possibly matching TRBD1 (5 bases). The CDR3 is 13 amino acids. The germline V gene encodes CDR1 MNHEY and CDR2 SVGAGI. V lost 2 bases and J lost 4, with 8 bases in between. The CDR3 sequence is CASSYRQSYGYTF. The CDR3 nucleotides read TGTGCCAGCAGTTACAGACAGAGCTATGGCTACACCTTC.

The chain couples TRBV5-1 to TRBJ1-2, with TRBD1 identical over 9 bases. Germline V gene sequence: CDR1 SGHRS, CDR2 YFSETQ. Trimming removed 4 bases from V and 6 bases from J; junction bases left unmatched: 10. The CDR3 has 15 amino acids. The CDR3 loop reads CASSPGTGSLDGYTF. DNA of the CDR3: TGCGCCAGCAGCCCCGGGACAGGGTCTCTCGATGGCTACACCTTC.

The chain uses TRBV30 and TRBJ1-4; 10 bases align to TRBD1. CDR1 GTSNPN and CDR2 SVGIG come from the germline V gene (reference sequence). V lost 2 bases to trimming and J lost 6 bases; unmatched junction nucleotides: 3. The CDR3 has 14 residues. CDR3 nucleotides: TGTGCCTGGAGTCCCGGGACAGGGGATGAAAAACTGTTTTTT. Its protein is CAWSPGTGDEKLFF.

This sequence joins TRBV28 and TRBJ2-1; tentatively, D is TRBD2 (6 bases). From germline, CDR1 is MDHEN and CDR2 SYDVKM. The V end was cut by 8 bases, the J end by 4 bases, with 15 bases between. This CDR3 is 14 amino acids long. The DNA of the CDR3 is TGTGCCAGCCGACTGGAGGGGCGATACAATGAGCAGTTCTTC. Translating gives CASRLEGRYNEQFF.

The chain uses TRBV27 and TRBJ2-2, with TRBD2 identical over 7 bases. This CDR3 contains 15 residues. The V segment lost 3 bases and the J segment 4 bases; nucleotides outside the gene matches: 5. Germline CDR1 is MNHEY and CDR2 is SMNVEV (reference sequence). CDR3 coding DNA: TGTGCCAGCAGTTTTGAGCGGGGACTCACCGGGGAGCTGTTTTTT. Translation gives CASSFERGLTGELFF.

This clone was recorded only once. The chain couples TRBV10-3 to TRBJ1-6, with TRBD1 matching 10 bases. With V trimmed by 4 bases and J by 5 bases, 2 bases remained unmatched. Per germline, CDR1 ENHRY and CDR2 SYGVKD. The CDR3 sequence is 15 residues long. CDR3 sequence (DNA): TGTGCCATCAGTGCAGGGACAGGGGATAATTCACCCCTCCACTTT. Translated, it gives CAISAGTGDNSPLHF.

The chain uses TRBV6-5 and TRBJ1-2; 9 bases line up with TRBD1. The germline gives CDR1 MNHEY, CDR2 SVGAGI. This CDR3 contains 12 residues. J gave up 8 bases and V 5 bases, and 3 bases lay outside the gene matches. CDR3 region: CASSPDRGGYTF. In nucleotides, the CDR3 is TGTGCCAGCAGTCCTGACAGGGGGGGCTACACCTTC.

V and J are TRBV7-7 and TRBJ2-7, with 7 bases that match TRBD1. The J segment lost 3 bases and the V segment lost 1 base, leaving 6 bases of the junction unmatched. The germline CDR1 and CDR2 sequences are SSHAT and FNYEAQ (reference sequence). The CDR3 extends over 15 amino acids. The CDR3 nucleotides are TGTGCCAGCAGCTTAGGGGACAGTCTCCTCTACGAGCAGTACTTC. The encoded protein is CASSLGDSLLYEQYF.

V is TRBV7-2 and J is TRBJ2-5; 7 bases agree with TRBD2. The CDR3 is 14 residues long. Germline V gene sequence: CDR1 SGHTA, CDR2 FQGNSA. J was trimmed by 4 bases and V by 5 bases; bases with no gene match: 7. In DNA form, the CDR3 reads TGTGCCAGCAGCCCCAGTGGGGGGGGAGAGACCCAGTACTTC. Translation: CASSPSGGGETQYF.

Points on this clone: At one boundary the junction diverges from the germline segment, which might be a read error. CDR3 bases: TGTGCTAGCAGCCCTATAACCCTTAACACCGGGGAGCTGTTTTTT. Protein product: CASSPITLNTGELFF. The rearrangement joins TRBV7-7 to TRBJ2-2; D gene uncertain. Germline V gene sequence: CDR1 SSHAT, CDR2 FNYEAQ (reference sequence). This CDR3 is 15 amino acids long.

The chain joins TRBV9 to TRBJ2-1; D uncertain. CDR1 SGDLS and CDR2 YYNGEE come from the germline V gene. The ends were cut back, 3 bases at V and 3 bases at J, with 13 bases in the middle. This CDR3 has 15 amino acids. The CDR3 DNA reads TGTGCCAGCAGCGGGTCCGGGTCCCACTACAATGAGCAGTTCTTC. This gives the protein CASSGSGSHYNEQFF.

This rearrangement joins TRBV6-5 to TRBJ1-1; TRBD1 might be the D (5 bases). With 2 bases removed from V and 1 base from J, the gap between germline ends came to 14 bases. Germline V gene data show CDR1 as MNHEY and CDR2 as SVGAGI. The CDR3 loop spans 16 amino acids. The CDR3 spells CASSYHRAGGNTEAFF. CDR3 coding DNA: TGTGCCAGCAGTTACCACCGGGCGGGGGGGAACACTGAAGCTTTCTTT.

The V and J genes are TRBV28 and TRBJ1-3; D not certain. The V gene's germline CDR1 is MDHEN and CDR2 SYDVKM. The CDR3 sequence is 17 residues long. V was clipped by 5 bases and J by 0 bases, with 17 bases between them. CDR3 sequence: CASSALSGSSSGNTIYF. As DNA, the CDR3 is TGTGCCAGCAGTGCCTTATCGGGATCCAGCTCTGGAAACACCATATATTTT.

V and J are TRBV19 and TRBJ1-5; D not certain. The length of the CDR3 is 13 residues. The germline CDR1 and CDR2 sequences are LNHDA and SQIVND (reference sequence). V was trimmed by 4 bases and J by 5 bases, leaving 9 bases between them. This CDR3 reads CASSTLRDQPQHF. The CDR3 nucleotides are TGTGCCAGTAGTACACTTCGTGATCAGCCCCAGCATTTT.

The rearrangement uses TRBV25-1 and TRBJ2-1, with 10 bases aligning to TRBD1. Germline V gives CDR1 MGHDK, CDR2 SYGVNS. The CDR3 loop spans 13 amino acids. V dropped 5 bases and J dropped 9; count of bases not matched to a gene: 4. The CDR3 here is CASSKGQGTEQFF. In DNA form, the CDR3 reads TGTGCCAGCAGTAAGGGACAGGGGACTGAGCAGTTCTTC.

This clone was counted once. The genes are TRBV15 and TRBJ1-1; D is undetermined. CDR1 is LNHNV, CDR2 YYDKDF, per germline (reference sequence). The CDR3 is made up of 13 amino acids. Deletions cut 0 bases from V and 4 bases from J, with 6 bases between. This CDR3 reads CATSREPSTEAFF. The DNA of the CDR3 is TGTGCCACCAGCAGAGAACCCAGCACTGAAGCTTTCTTT.

The chain uses TRBV6-5 and TRBJ1-4, with D possibly matching TRBD1 (5 bases). CDR3 length equals 14 residues. Germline V gene lookup returns CDR1 MNHEY and CDR2 SVGAGI. Trimming removed 4 bases at V and 7 bases at J, with 13 bases between. As DNA, the CDR3 is TGTGCCAGCAGTTTCGGGCAGGGAGGTGAAAAACTGTTTTTT. This codes for CASSFGQGGEKLFF.